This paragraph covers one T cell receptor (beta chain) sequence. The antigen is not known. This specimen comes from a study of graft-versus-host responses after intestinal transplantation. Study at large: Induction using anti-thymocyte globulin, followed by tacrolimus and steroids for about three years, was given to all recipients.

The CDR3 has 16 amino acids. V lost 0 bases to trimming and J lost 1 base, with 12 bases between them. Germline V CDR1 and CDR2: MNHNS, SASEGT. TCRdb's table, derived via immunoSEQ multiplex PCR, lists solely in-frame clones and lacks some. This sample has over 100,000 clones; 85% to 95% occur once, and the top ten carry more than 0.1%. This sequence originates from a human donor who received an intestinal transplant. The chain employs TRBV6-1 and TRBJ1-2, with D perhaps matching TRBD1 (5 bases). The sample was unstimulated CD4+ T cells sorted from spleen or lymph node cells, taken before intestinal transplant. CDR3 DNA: TGTGCCAGCAGTGAAGCGGGGGGACGCCTTAACTATGGCTACACCTTC. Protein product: CASSEAGGRLNYGYTF.